Sequencing of this TCR beta chain was carried out in a study of STAT5B mutations in CD4+ large granular lymphocyte leukemia. V lost 4 bases and J lost 4; bases outside the gene matches: 9. This CDR3 is built from 15 residues. Germline CDR1 reads SGHRS; CDR2 reads YFSETQ. A few counts support this clone. The target antigen is unknown. Profiled with immunoSEQ multiplex PCR; TCRdb holds only in-frame clones, not every one. The table includes roughly 32,000 clones, roughly three quarters detected once. Study conclusions and caveats: TRBV06-family usage was enriched in top patient clones (8/27) versus controls (2/35). No patients shared main leukemic clonotypes, though roughly 23% appeared at low frequency elsewhere.

The specimen sequenced was CD4+ T cells from blood buffy coats. This clonotype was obtained from a human donor in good health. This chain links TRBV5-1 with TRBJ1-1; 8 bases fit TRBD1. Here the CDR3 reads CASSDGQGLSTEAFF. DNA for the CDR3: TGCGCCAGCAGCGATGGACAGGGTTTGAGCACTGAAGCTTTCTTT. Full variable domain (missing parts from reference TRBV5-1 and TRBJ1-1): KAGVTQTPRYLIKTRGQQVTLSCSPISGHRSVSWYQQTPGQGLQFLFEYFSETQRNKGNFPGRFSGRQFSNSRSEMNVSTLELGDSALYLCASSDGQGLSTEAFFGQGTRLTVV.